The 8 T cell receptor beta chains below were found in one sample sequenced in a study of shared clonotypes between healthy human individuals. Here immunoSEQ multiplex PCR was the method, and the copy in TCRdb shows in-frame clones only, minus some. The sample consists of around 1.6 million clones, approximately 98% of them appearing once. The sequenced material came from naive CD4+ T cells sorted from blood. The sample's subset: CD45RA+ positively selected. Receptor source: a young man in good health.

This clone was seen only once. CDR3 sequence reads: CASSPNVGVFTEAFF. The CDR3 nucleotides read TGTGCCAGCTCACCCAATGTCGGGGTCTTTACTGAAGCTTTCTTT. The chain employs TRBV18 and TRBJ1-1, with no clear D. V was cut by 3 bases and J by 5 bases, with 16 bases left in between. The V gene's germline CDR1 is KGHSH and CDR2 LQKENI. There are 15 residues in the CDR3.

The chain couples TRBV6-1 to TRBJ2-3; D is unclear. CDR1 MNHNS and CDR2 SASEGT come from the germline V gene. Trimming shortened V by 6 bases and J by 2 bases, and 6 bases separated the two germline ends. CDR3 length: 12 amino acids. The CDR3 region has the DNA TGTGCCAGCAGCCTCCCCACAGATACGCAGTATTTT. Translated: CASSLPTDTQYF.

This clone was picked up one time. The chain employs TRBV19 and TRBJ2-3; tentative D call: TRBD1 (6 bases). Germline V gives CDR1 LNHDA, CDR2 SQIVND (reference sequence). The CDR3 extends over 14 amino acids. V gave up 7 bases and J gave up 2 bases, with 13 bases separating them. The CDR3 sequence is CASKDRYFTDTQYF. CDR3 DNA: TGTGCCAGTAAAGACAGGTACTTCACAGATACGCAGTATTTT. The full variable domain, rest sourced from reference TRBV19 and TRBJ2-3, is DGGITQSPKYLFRKEGQNVTLSCEQNLNHDAMYWYRQDPGQGLRLIYYSQIVNDFQKGDIAEGYSVSREKKESFPLTVTSAQKNPTAFYLCASKDRYFTDTQYFGPGTRLTVL.

CDR3 nucleotide sequence: TGTGCCAGCAGTGACGGATGGTTCCCAGATACGCAGTATTTT. It translates to CASSDGWFPDTQYF. J is TRBJ2-3 and V is TRBV6-1; D ambiguous. The V end lost 3 bases, the J end lost 4 bases, and 11 bases lay between the germline ends. The germline CDR1 and CDR2 sequences are MNHNS and SASEGT. The CDR3 extends over 14 amino acids.

The chain couples TRBV10-3 to TRBJ2-2, with unresolved D. Germline V gives CDR1 ENHRY, CDR2 SYGVKD. V was trimmed by 6 bases and J by 6 bases, leaving 14 bases between them. CDR3 length equals 14 residues. CDR3 sequence reads: CAIREQGSAGELFF. The CDR3 nucleotides read TGTGCCATCAGGGAACAAGGGTCGGCCGGGGAGCTGTTTTTT.

The chain combines TRBV7-9 with TRBJ2-7, with 12 bases identical to TRBD2. Germline V lookup: CDR1 SEHNR, CDR2 FQNEAQ (reference sequence). With 5 bases clipped from V and 1 base from J, the junction kept 12 bases outside the gene matches. This CDR3 has 18 amino acids. CDR3 loop: CASSPGGVLAGGSYEQYF. CDR3 in DNA: TGTGCCAGCAGCCCCGGAGGGGTACTAGCGGGAGGTTCCTACGAGCAGTACTTC.

The V gene is TRBV10-1, the J gene TRBJ2-2; 9 nucleotides agree with TRBD2. This CDR3 comprises 14 residues. Germline V gives CDR1 WNHNN, CDR2 SYGVQD (reference sequence). The trim removed 7 bases at V and 5 bases at J, leaving 5 bases unmatched. The CDR3 region is CASTSGTGTGELFF. The CDR3 region has the DNA TGCGCCAGCACTAGCGGGACGGGAACCGGGGAGCTGTTTTTT.

V is TRBV5-1 and J is TRBJ2-5, with 7 bases identical to TRBD1. After removal of 1 base from V and 5 bases from J, the junction contained 11 bases not matched to a gene. This CDR3 has 16 amino acids. Germline CDR1 and CDR2: SGHRS and YFSETQ. The CDR3 sequence: CASSLLTGAPEETQYF. In DNA form, the CDR3 reads TGCGCCAGCAGCTTGCTCACAGGGGCCCCGGAGGAGACCCAGTACTTC.